These 11 T cell receptor beta chains came from one sample sequenced in a study of Graves' ophthalmopathy and Graves' hyperthyroidism. Amplification of TCR beta CDR3 regions used RNA transcripts. Scientists carried out first-round RT-PCR using HTBI primers and then a second-round multiplex PCR. One entry per CDR3 protein results from TCRdb running MiXCR on the multiplex PCR reads. The sample yields approximately 500,000 distinct CDR3 sequences, 14% seen once. Sequenced: blood. Receptors were obtained from a young woman with Graves' ophthalmopathy.

Note on this clonotype: A read error is possible here, since a much larger clone lies one base away. The chain carries TRBV30 and TRBJ2-6; D possibly corresponds to TRBD2 (6 bases). Germline V lookup: CDR1 GTSNPN, CDR2 SVGIG (reference sequence). The CDR3 is 13 amino acids. CDR3 bases: TGTCCTTGGAGGGGAAGTGGGGCCAACGTCCTGACTTTC. This sequence encodes CPWRGSGANVLTF.

The table lists this clonotype with many counts. The chain combines TRBV25-1 with TRBJ1-2; 9 nucleotides match TRBD1. The length of the CDR3 is 15 residues. V trimming: 5 bases; J trimming: 2 bases; junction bases outside the gene matches: 6. The V gene's germline CDR1 is MGHDK and CDR2 SYGVNS. The DNA for the CDR3 is TGTGCCAGCAGTCATACAGGGGGCGCCAACTATGGCTACACCTTC. Translation gives CASSHTGGANYGYTF.

The rearrangement uses TRBV5-5 and TRBJ1-1; D is undetermined. Germline lookup yields CDR1 SGHKS and CDR2 YYEKEE (reference sequence). Trimming pared 1 base from V and 1 base from J, leaving 8 bases between. The CDR3 has 14 residues. In DNA, the CDR3 is TGTGCCAGCAGCTTGCAACTGGCGAACACTGAAGCTTTCTTT. Residues: CASSLQLANTEAFF.

This clonotype came up many times. The chain employs TRBV12-3 or TRBV12-4 and TRBJ1-2; D is perhaps TRBD1 (6 bases). V was pared by 2 bases and J by 6 bases, with 13 bases between. The CDR3 is 14 amino acids. The CDR3: CASSLSRGADGYTF. Written as DNA, the CDR3 is TGTGCCAGCAGTTTAAGTAGGGGGGCTGATGGCTACACCTTC.

This clonotype has just a few counts. V usage is TRBV6-2 or TRBV6-3 and J usage is TRBJ2-2, with a weak D call TRBD2 (6 bases). V lost 6 bases to trimming and J lost 3 bases, with 11 bases between them. The length of the CDR3 is 14 residues. Germline V gene sequence: CDR1 MNHEY, CDR2 SVGEGT. Written as DNA, the CDR3 is TGTGCCAGCAGCTTCGGGACTGACACCGGGGAGCTGTTTTTT. It specifies CASSFGTDTGELFF.

This clonotype was seen repeatedly, ten times or more. The chain joins TRBV12-3 or TRBV12-4 to TRBJ1-3, with 7 bases lining up with TRBD1. J was trimmed by 7 bases and V by 5 bases; bases with no gene match: 2. The CDR3 loop spans 12 amino acids. The CDR3 protein is CASSTTGNTIYF. In DNA form, the CDR3 reads TGTGCCAGCAGTACGACAGGGAACACCATATATTTT.

This clonotype has at least ten counts. This chain links TRBV6-1 with TRBJ2-7, with TRBD1 matching 10 bases. CDR1 MNHNS and CDR2 SASEGT come from the germline V gene. This CDR3 has 14 residues. The trim removed 8 bases at V and 3 bases at J, leaving 7 bases unmatched. As DNA, the CDR3 is TGTGCCAGCGGAGGGACAGGGGACGTCTACGAGCAGTACTTC. This gives the protein CASGGTGDVYEQYF.

This clonotype was counted many times. The V and J genes are TRBV7-9 and TRBJ1-1; D gene unclear. Germline V lookup: CDR1 SEHNR, CDR2 FQNEAQ (reference sequence). Deletions cut 1 base from V and 12 bases from J, with 12 bases between. The CDR3 totals 12 residues. CDR3 region: CASSLGAAESFF. The CDR3 DNA reads TGTGCCAGCAGCTTAGGGGCAGCTGAGTCTTTCTTT.

This clonotype was observed at least ten times. The chain recombines TRBV27 with TRBJ1-6; D may be TRBD1 (6 bases). This CDR3 contains 15 residues. Germline CDR1 is MNHEY and CDR2 is SMNVEV (reference sequence). V was trimmed by 3 bases and J by 6 bases, leaving 12 bases between them. The CDR3 bases are TGTGCCAGCAGTTTGAGAGACAGGTTTAATTCACCCCTCCACTTT. This encodes CASSLRDRFNSPLHF.

This clonotype was counted ten times or more. The chain uses TRBV12-3 or TRBV12-4 and TRBJ2-7; 7 nucleotides agree with TRBD1. V was clipped by 5 bases and J by 6 bases; unmatched bases: 10. The CDR3 loop spans 14 amino acids. The CDR3: CASSRRTGVGEQYF. CDR3 nucleotide sequence: TGTGCCAGCAGTCGGAGAACAGGGGTTGGCGAGCAGTACTTC.

The rearrangement links TRBV6-1 to TRBJ1-1, with D possibly matching TRBD1 (5 bases). CDR3 length: 12 residues. CDR1 is MNHNS and CDR2 is SASEGT in the germline V gene. Trimming left V 6 bases short and J 6 bases short, with 11 bases between. Written as DNA, the CDR3 is TGTGCCAGCAGAACGAGGGGTTCTGAAGCTTTCTTT. Protein product: CASRTRGSEAFF.